These 18 T cell receptor beta chains were all obtained from the same sample, sequenced in a study of OX40 agonist ivuxolimab in advanced cancers. This table comes from immunoSEQ multiplex PCR, and its TCRdb copy is limited to in-frame clones, with some not included. The sample records some 9,800 clones, around 80% being singletons. Sample: CD4+ or CD8+ T cells sorted from blood, taken in a trial of the OX40 agonist ivuxolimab. The receptors stem from an adult with an advanced solid tumor such as melanoma, head and neck, liver or kidney cancer.

V is TRBV15 and J is TRBJ1-4; D uncertain. Trimming took off 3 bases at V and 5 bases at J, with 10 bases between the two ends. CDR1 LNHNV and CDR2 YYDKDF come from the germline V gene (reference sequence). The CDR3 extends over 14 amino acids. DNA of the CDR3: TGTGCCACCAGCAGCCGGGATGGGAATGAAAAACTGTTTTTT. Protein sequence: CATSSRDGNEKLFF.

By its share, this clone is medium-sized. The chain employs TRBV10-2 and TRBJ2-1, with no clear D. This CDR3 is built from 11 residues. V was cut by 7 bases and J by 7 bases, with 8 bases left in between. Germline V gene lookup returns CDR1 WSHSY and CDR2 SAAADI. The CDR3 bases are TGCGCCAGCAAAGAGGCTAATGAGCAGTTCTTC. Encoded protein: CASKEANEQFF.

The chain uses TRBV4-1 and TRBJ1-6, with D unclear. V lost 6 bases to trimming and J lost 6 bases, with 15 bases between them. The length of the CDR3 is 15 residues. Germline CDR1 and CDR2: MGHRA and YSYEKL. The CDR3 DNA reads TGCGCCAGCAGACTTGGGCCCACGGGTAATTCACCCCTCCACTTT. Its protein product is CASRLGPTGNSPLHF.

For this clone: An end of the junction differs from the germline gene, which may be a read error. The rearrangement uses TRBV10-3 and TRBJ2-7; TRBD2 matches at 7 bases. The germline gives CDR1 ENHRY, CDR2 SYGVKD. The CDR3 spans 16 residues. CDR3 amino acids: CASSYSIRGDGDEQYF. The CDR3 region has the DNA TGTGCCAGCAGTTACTCGATCCGGGGGGACGGGGACGAGCAGTACTTC.

The rearrangement links TRBV13 to TRBJ2-1; 12 nucleotides align to TRBD2. With 1 base clipped from V and 5 bases from J, the junction kept 3 bases outside the gene matches. The CDR3 consists of 16 residues. Germline CDR1 and CDR2: PRHDT and FYEKMQ (reference sequence). CDR3 in amino acids: CASSLDLAGGNNEQFF. The CDR3 region has the DNA TGTGCCAGCAGCTTAGATCTAGCGGGAGGGAACAATGAGCAGTTCTTC. The variable domain in full, completed from reference TRBV13 and TRBJ2-1, reads AAGVIQSPRHLIKEKRETATLKCYPIPRHDTVYWYQQGPGQDPQFLISFYEKMQSDKGSIPDRFSAQQFSDYHSELNMSSLELGDSALYFCASSLDLAGGNNEQFFGPGTRLTVL.

The rearrangement uses TRBV9 and TRBJ2-2; D is ambiguous. This CDR3 region has 12 residues. CDR1 and CDR2 (germline): SGDLS, YYNGEE. The V and J ends lost 1 base and 8 bases respectively, with 6 bases between them. The CDR3 nucleotides are TGTGCCAGCAGCGTAAGCCCAGGGGAGCTGTTTTTT. It translates to CASSVSPGELFF.

V and J are TRBV6-1 and TRBJ2-1; D is possibly TRBD2 (6 bases). Germline CDR1 is MNHNS and CDR2 is SASEGT. The CDR3 is made up of 15 amino acids. V was clipped by 6 bases and J by 7 bases, with 19 bases between them. CDR3 residues: CASSPEGWSGNEQFF. The CDR3 DNA reads as TGTGCCAGCAGCCCCGAAGGTTGGAGCGGGAATGAGCAGTTCTTC.

The chain carries TRBV5-4 and TRBJ1-1; D gene uncertain. The CDR3 is 13 amino acids. Germline V gene lookup returns CDR1 SGHNT and CDR2 YYREEE (reference sequence). Trimming cost V 1 base and J 4 bases, with 8 bases left between them. CDR3 coding DNA: TGTGCCAGCAGCTTGCCTTGGTCCACTGAAGCTTTCTTT. Protein sequence: CASSLPWSTEAFF.

The gene calls are TRBV19 and TRBJ1-1; D uncertain. The ends were cut back, 6 bases at V and 4 bases at J, with 12 bases in the middle. Germline V gene sequence: CDR1 LNHDA, CDR2 SQIVND (reference sequence). The CDR3 runs 13 residues. CDR3 region: CASRIEISTEAFF. In DNA form, the CDR3 reads TGTGCCAGTAGGATCGAAATTTCCACTGAAGCTTTCTTT. Together with reference TRBV19 and TRBJ1-1, the CDR3 gives the full variable domain: DGGITQSPKYLFRKEGQNVTLSCEQNLNHDAMYWYRQDPGQGLRLIYYSQIVNDFQKGDIAEGYSVSREKKESFPLTVTSAQKNPTAFYLCASRIEISTEAFFGQGTRLTVV.

V is TRBV16 and J is TRBJ2-4, with D tentatively TRBD2 (5 bases). V was shortened by 2 bases and J by 8 bases, with 13 bases between the two germline ends. The CDR3 has 14 residues. From germline, CDR1 is KGHSY and CDR2 FQNENV. The CDR3 loop reads CASSQHRGGDIQYF. The CDR3 bases are TGTGCCAGCAGCCAACACCGGGGTGGAGACATTCAGTACTTC.

The V call is TRBV30, the J call TRBJ2-1; D perhaps matches TRBD2 (5 bases). Germline CDR1 is GTSNPN and CDR2 is SVGIG (reference sequence). Between the trimmed V and J ends, which lost 6 bases and 3 bases, there was a span of 12 bases. This CDR3 spans 13 amino acids. The CDR3 DNA reads as TGTGCCTGTACGGGGTTTCTCTACAATGAGCAGTTCTTC. Translating it yields CACTGFLYNEQFF.

The chain links TRBV7-6 to TRBJ1-1; weak D call: TRBD1 (5 bases). Germline CDR1 SGHVS, CDR2 FNYEAQ. The CDR3 spans 16 residues. The V and J ends lost 1 base and 1 base respectively, with 13 bases between them. Written as DNA, the CDR3 is TGTGCCAGCAGCTTAGAGGGGAATCCGCCGAACACTGAAGCTTTCTTT. Translation gives CASSLEGNPPNTEAFF.

This chain connects TRBV4-2 to TRBJ1-3; D is uncertain. Deletions cut 4 bases from V and 4 bases from J, with 17 bases between. From germline, CDR1 is LGHNA and CDR2 YNFKEQ. CDR3 length: 16 residues. The CDR3 DNA sequence: TGTGCCAGCAGCCTCCGACCAGCCGACGGGGGAAACACCATATATTTT. As protein: CASSLRPADGGNTIYF.

The chain is built from TRBV5-8 and TRBJ2-3; 7 nucleotides line up with TRBD1. The V and J ends lost 3 bases and 2 bases, in that order; junction bases with no gene match: 6. Germline V CDR1 and CDR2: SGHTS, YDEGEE. The CDR3 totals 15 residues. The CDR3 sequence: CASSSGTVTTDTQYF. For the CDR3, the DNA is TGTGCCAGCAGCTCGGGGACAGTAACCACAGATACGCAGTATTTT.

J is TRBJ2-7 and V is TRBV27, with 11 bases that match TRBD2. After removal of 0 bases from V and 4 bases from J, the junction contained 2 bases not matched to a gene. Germline loops: CDR1 MNHEY, CDR2 SMNVEV (reference sequence). The CDR3 sequence is 15 residues long. The CDR3 reads CASSLSGLAVYEQYF. The DNA for the CDR3 is TGTGCCAGCAGTTTATCGGGACTAGCGGTATACGAGCAGTACTTC.

This chain's CDR3 is CASSGPRETQYF. The CDR3 coding sequence is TGTGCCAGCAGTGGGCCGCGGGAGACCCAGTACTTC. The J gene is TRBJ2-5, the V gene TRBV2; D not resolved. V was cut by 4 bases and J by 5 bases, with 8 bases left in between. The CDR3 is 12 residues long. CDR1 and CDR2 (germline): SNHLY, FYNNEI.

The V gene is TRBV5-1, the J gene TRBJ2-7, with D tentatively TRBD1 (7 bases). Germline V CDR1 and CDR2: SGHRS, YFSETQ. The CDR3 is 15 amino acids. The V end lost 0 bases, the J end lost 2 bases, and 12 bases lay between the germline ends. CDR3 protein: CASSLEGRGAYEQYF. DNA for the CDR3: TGCGCCAGCAGCTTGGAGGGCAGGGGGGCCTACGAGCAGTACTTC.

V and J are TRBV28 and TRBJ2-3, with D maybe TRBD1 (6 bases). Between the trimmed V and J ends, which lost 6 bases and 0 bases, there was a span of 10 bases. The CDR3 extends over 14 amino acids. The germline V gene has CDR1 MDHEN and CDR2 SYDVKM. CDR3 residues: CASREQGSTDTQYF. Here the CDR3 DNA reads TGTGCCAGCAGGGAACAGGGTAGCACAGATACGCAGTATTTT. Supplemented by reference TRBV28 and TRBJ2-3, the full variable domain reads DVKVTQSSRYLVKRTGEKVFLECVQDMDHENMFWYRQDPGLGLRLIYFSYDVKMKEKGDIPEGYSVSREKKERFSLILESASTNQTSMYLCASREQGSTDTQYFGPGTRLTVL.